What follows are 26 T cell receptor beta chains derived from one specimen sequenced in a study of blood T cell repertoires in COVID-19. Profiling relied on immunoSEQ multiplex PCR, and the TCRdb table lists in-frame clones only, not all of them. Of fewer than 250,000 clones in the sample, approximately 80% were seen once. The sample comprised PBMCs or T cells enriched from blood (not recorded which). The receptors were sampled from a man in his 60s who had recovered from COVID-19.

This clone was recorded a few times. Distinct nucleotide sequences in the sample also encode this CDR3. V usage is TRBV11-3 and J usage is TRBJ1-3; no firm D call. V was shortened by 2 bases and J by 0 bases, with 8 bases between the two germline ends. This CDR3 is built from 15 residues. CDR1 and CDR2 from the germline V gene are SGHNT and YENEEA. CDR3 coding DNA: TGTGCCAGCAGCTTACGGAGGGACTCTGGAAACACCATATATTTT. Amino acid sequence: CASSLRRDSGNTIYF.

The V and J genes are TRBV9 and TRBJ2-5, with unresolved D. Trimming cost V 4 bases and J 5 bases, with 18 bases left between them. CDR3 length: 15 amino acids. Per the germline V gene, CDR1 is SGDLS and CDR2 is YYNGEE. CDR3 sequence: CASSSSARSSETQYF. As DNA, the CDR3 is TGTGCCAGCAGCTCCTCCGCGCGGTCATCGGAGACCCAGTACTTC.

The J gene is TRBJ1-3, the V gene TRBV2; D uncertain. The CDR3 extends over 14 amino acids. Trimming removed 6 bases at V and 0 bases at J, with 9 bases between. Germline V CDR1 and CDR2: SNHLY, FYNNEI. The CDR3, as DNA: TGTGCCAGCAGGGGCCTCCTCTCTGGAAACACCATATATTTT. Protein sequence: CASRGLLSGNTIYF.

This clone was recorded a few times. The V and J genes are TRBV7-9 and TRBJ1-1; 9 bases are shared with TRBD1. The germline CDR1 and CDR2 sequences are SEHNR and FQNEAQ (reference sequence). J was trimmed by 3 bases and V by 4 bases; bases with no gene match: 0. The CDR3 extends over 13 amino acids. DNA for the CDR3: TGTGCCAGCAGCTGGGACAGGGACACTGAAGCTTTCTTT. It yields the protein CASSWDRDTEAFF.

This chain uses TRBV2 with TRBJ1-4; 12 bases match TRBD1. With V trimmed by 5 bases and J by 3 bases, 10 bases remained unmatched. CDR3 length equals 18 residues. Germline CDR1 is SNHLY and CDR2 is FYNNEI. CDR3 DNA: TGTGCCAGCAGTTTTCCGGGACAGGGGGCGGTATCTAATGAAAAACTGTTTTTT. Encoded protein: CASSFPGQGAVSNEKLFF. The whole variable domain, filled in from reference TRBV2 and TRBJ1-4, reads EPEVTQTPSHQVTQMGQEVILRCVPISNHLYFYWYRQILGQKVEFLVSFYNNEISEKSEIFDDQFSVERPDGSNFTLKIRSTKLEDSAMYFCASSFPGQGAVSNEKLFFGSGTQLSVL.

This chain joins TRBV4-2 and TRBJ2-5, with TRBD1 identical over 8 bases. The germline V gene encodes CDR1 LGHNA and CDR2 YNFKEQ. V shed 4 bases, J shed 4 bases, and the junction held 8 bases outside the gene matches. CDR3 length: 15 amino acids. For the CDR3, the DNA is TGTGCCAGCAGCCCTCGATTACAGGGGGGAGAGACCCAGTACTTC. This translates into CASSPRLQGGETQYF.

This chain joins TRBV7-2 and TRBJ1-6, with 7 bases that match TRBD1. This CDR3 spans 17 amino acids. The J segment lost 7 bases and the V segment lost 6 bases, leaving 15 bases of the junction unmatched. Per germline, CDR1 SGHTA and CDR2 FQGNSA. CDR3 sequence (DNA): TGTGCCAGCAGTTCGACAGGGCCCTTGCCCGGAAATTCACCCCTCCACTTT. This encodes CASSSTGPLPGNSPLHF.

The chain joins TRBV5-6 to TRBJ2-7; D might be TRBD2 (5 bases). Trimming took 1 base from V and 2 from J, leaving 16 bases between them. CDR3 length equals 16 residues. Germline CDR1 reads SGHDT; CDR2 reads YYEEEE. The CDR3 DNA reads as TGTGCCAGCAGCTTGCAAGAGCGGCTGGGTGCCTACGAGCAGTACTTC. Translating it yields CASSLQERLGAYEQYF.

This clone was seen only once. The chain links TRBV12-5 to TRBJ2-7; D may be TRBD1 (6 bases). Germline-derived CDR1 and CDR2 are LGHNT and FRNRAP. Trimming cost V 1 base and J 1 base, with 11 bases left between them. The CDR3 extends over 15 amino acids. CDR3 residues: CASGLGPGTSYEQYF. The CDR3 DNA reads TGTGCTAGTGGTTTGGGGCCCGGGACATCCTACGAGCAGTACTTC.

J is TRBJ2-3 and V is TRBV30; TRBD1 matches 9 bases. V was pared by 3 bases and J by 1 base, with 5 bases of the junction left unmatched. This CDR3 spans 15 amino acids. CDR1 and CDR2 (germline): GTSNPN, SVGIG (reference sequence). CDR3 bases: TGTGCCTGGAGCCTGGGACAGGGCGGCACAGATACGCAGTATTTT. It encodes CAWSLGQGGTDTQYF. Using reference TRBV30 and TRBJ2-3 for the parts outside the CDR3, the full variable domain is SQTIHQWPATLVQPVGSPLSLECTVEGTSNPNLYWYRQAAGRGLQLLFYSVGIGQISSEVPQNLSASRPQDRQFILSSKKLLLSDSGFYLCAWSLGQGGTDTQYFGPGTRLTVL.

The chain carries TRBV10-3 and TRBJ2-6, with 7 bases aligning to TRBD2. V was clipped by 6 bases and J by 5 bases; unmatched bases: 4. The CDR3 totals 14 residues. CDR1 and CDR2 from the germline V gene are ENHRY and SYGVKD. Written as DNA, the CDR3 is TGTGCCATCAGGGGGGGGGTCTGGGCCAACGTCCTGACTTTC. Translating it yields CAIRGGVWANVLTF.

This clone appeared many times. The chain links TRBV5-4 to TRBJ2-7, with a weak D call TRBD1 (6 bases). With 5 bases removed from V and 1 base from J, the gap between germline ends came to 10 bases. The CDR3 is 13 amino acids. CDR1 SGHNT and CDR2 YYREEE come from the germline V gene (reference sequence). As DNA, the CDR3 is TGTGCCAGCAGGGAACAGGGTTCCTACGAGCAGTACTTC. This encodes CASREQGSYEQYF.

The chain carries TRBV11-2 and TRBJ2-2; D unresolved. The ends were cut back, 8 bases at V and 7 bases at J, with 23 bases in the middle. This CDR3 region has 16 residues. Germline loops: CDR1 SGHAT, CDR2 FQNNGV. This CDR3 reads CASVLSWAGRNGELFF. The CDR3 region has the DNA TGTGCCAGCGTGTTGAGCTGGGCTGGAAGGAACGGGGAGCTGTTTTTT.

This chain links TRBV7-9 with TRBJ2-5, with 7 bases aligning to TRBD1. V was pared by 5 bases and J by 1 base, with 4 bases of the junction left unmatched. The CDR3 runs 14 residues. Germline CDR1 and CDR2: SEHNR and FQNEAQ (reference sequence). CDR3 bases: TGTGCCAGCAGCAAGACAGGGTCCCAAGAGACCCAGTACTTC. The encoded protein is CASSKTGSQETQYF.

The CDR3 nucleotides read TGCAGCGTGGAGAAGGACACAGACAGGGCCACTGAAGCTTTCTTT. The encoded protein is CSVEKDTDRATEAFF. The chain joins TRBV29-1 to TRBJ1-1, with 7 bases identical to TRBD1. The V gene end was trimmed by 6 bases and the J gene end by 4 bases; junction bases not matched to a gene: 14. This CDR3 contains 15 residues. Germline loops: CDR1 SQVTM, CDR2 ANQGSEA.

The chain joins TRBV5-1 to TRBJ1-4; the match to TRBD1 covers 7 bases. This CDR3 region has 17 residues. The V segment lost 4 bases and the J segment 4 bases; nucleotides outside the gene matches: 13. Germline values: CDR1 SGHRS, CDR2 YFSETQ. The CDR3: CASSNPGQPWGNEKLFF. The CDR3, as DNA: TGCGCCAGCAGCAACCCGGGACAGCCGTGGGGTAATGAAAAACTGTTTTTT.

This clone was counted a few times. In nucleotides, the CDR3 is TGTGCCAGCAGCCGTGGACATTGGTCCTACGAGCAGTACTTC. Protein sequence: CASSRGHWSYEQYF. The chain has TRBV3-1 (or the pseudogene TRBV3-2) and TRBJ2-7; perhaps TRBD1 as D (5 bases). Germline CDR1 is LGHDT and CDR2 is YNNKEL (reference sequence). The V gene lost 4 bases and the J gene lost 1 base, with 11 bases spanning the gap. This CDR3 spans 14 amino acids.

The chain employs TRBV7-2 and TRBJ2-3; 8 bases fit TRBD1. The CDR3 is 16 amino acids. V shed 2 bases and J 1 base; nucleotides not matched to a gene: 5. Germline V gives CDR1 SGHTA, CDR2 FQGNSA. CDR3 loop: CASSLRTGRGTDTQYF. CDR3 bases: TGTGCCAGCAGCTTAAGGACAGGGCGTGGCACAGATACGCAGTATTTT.

This chain links TRBV14 with TRBJ1-5; a weak D match, TRBD1 (5 bases). Germline lookup yields CDR1 SGHDN and CDR2 FVKESK. The CDR3 runs to 12 residues. V gave up 9 bases and J gave up 4 bases, with 10 bases separating them. The CDR3 DNA follows: TGTGCCAGAAGGACACCTAATCAGCCCCAGCATTTT. Its protein is CARRTPNQPQHF.

The V gene is TRBV7-2, the J gene TRBJ2-3; 12 nucleotides line up with TRBD2. Losses at the gene ends were 1 base for V and 1 base for J; bases not matched to a gene: 3. The CDR3 is 17 amino acids. CDR1 is SGHTA and CDR2 is FQGNSA in the germline V gene. Here the CDR3 DNA reads TGTGCCAGCAGCTTAGTGACTAGCGGGGGTGGCACAGATACGCAGTATTTT. This gives the protein CASSLVTSGGGTDTQYF.

There are a few counts of this clone. V usage is TRBV3-1 (or the pseudogene TRBV3-2) and J usage is TRBJ2-2, with 8 bases identical to TRBD2. Germline values: CDR1 LGHDT, CDR2 YNNKEL (reference sequence). Unmatched junction bases numbered 8, after V lost 4 bases and J lost 1 base. This CDR3 comprises 17 residues. CDR3 coding DNA: TGTGCCAGCAGCCCCACCGGGAGCGGGGGGAACACCGGGGAGCTGTTTTTT. Protein product: CASSPTGSGGNTGELFF.

The CDR3 DNA is TGTGCCAGCAGTTTTCAGCGGCCCGGGACCCAGTACTTC. This encodes CASSFQRPGTQYF. This chain links TRBV12-3 or TRBV12-4 with TRBJ2-5, with TRBD2 as a possible D gene (5 bases). With 3 bases removed from V and 7 bases from J, the gap between germline ends came to 12 bases. The CDR3 contains 13 residues.

The count of this clone is one. The chain employs TRBV18 and TRBJ1-5, with D perhaps TRBD1 (6 bases). Per germline, CDR1 KGHSH and CDR2 LQKENI. Trimming took 6 bases from V and 0 from J, leaving 9 bases between them. The length of the CDR3 is 14 residues. The DNA of the CDR3 is TGTGCCAGCTCGGGGGCCTCTAGCAATCAGCCCCAGCATTTT. It yields the protein CASSGASSNQPQHF.

In its sample, this clone was seen once. V gene TRBV5-1 combines with J gene TRBJ2-3; 8 nucleotides align to TRBD2. The CDR3 is 16 amino acids. Looked up from germline, CDR1 is SGHRS and CDR2 is YFSETQ. V trimming: 1 base; J trimming: 4 bases; junction bases outside the gene matches: 8. CDR3 in DNA: TGCGCCAGCAGCTTGACACTAGCGGTTCTGGCAGATACGCAGTATTTT. Translated: CASSLTLAVLADTQYF.

This clone was found a few times. V is TRBV7-9 and J is TRBJ2-5; possibly TRBD2 for D (5 bases). The CDR3 has 16 amino acids. Germline V gives CDR1 SEHNR, CDR2 FQNEAQ (reference sequence). Trimming took off 5 bases at V and 1 base at J, with 17 bases between the two ends. CDR3 region: CASSPTPRTFQETQYF. The CDR3 bases are TGTGCCAGCAGCCCCACCCCCCGGACTTTCCAAGAGACCCAGTACTTC.

The chain recombines TRBV2 with TRBJ2-1; possible D gene TRBD2, 5 bases. This CDR3 region has 11 residues. Germline values: CDR1 SNHLY, CDR2 FYNNEI. Trimming stripped 6 bases from V and 7 bases from J, with 7 bases between. CDR3 amino acids: CASRTNNEQFF. Here the CDR3 DNA reads TGTGCCAGCAGGACTAATAATGAGCAGTTCTTC.